This T cell receptor beta chain was profiled in a study of OX40 agonist ivuxolimab in advanced cancers. Overall study: Partial response was recorded in three patients: one hepatocellular carcinoma and two cutaneous melanoma cases.

Sequenced by immunoSEQ multiplex PCR; TCRdb stores in-frame clones only, minus some. The top ten hold roughly 0.3% of the sample, which has some 85,000 clones, about 88% seen once. The V gene end was trimmed by 4 bases and the J gene end by 5 bases; junction bases not matched to a gene: 10. The CDR3 consists of 17 residues. Per germline, CDR1 SGHDT and CDR2 YYEEEE. Study conclusions and caveats: The antigen specificity of the peripheral T cells (those that were expanded) was not determined. Mean expanded clone counts were higher in CD8+ than CD4+ T cells.

The count of this clone is one. Its antigen is not identified. The receptor's source is an adult with an advanced solid tumor such as melanoma, head and neck, liver or kidney cancer. V gene TRBV5-6 combines with J gene TRBJ2-2; 11 bases are shared with TRBD1. Sample: CD4+ or CD8+ T cells sorted from blood, taken in a trial of the OX40 agonist ivuxolimab. The CDR3 loop reads CASSGDRGTPHTGELFF. For the CDR3, the DNA is TGTGCCAGCAGCGGGGACAGGGGGACCCCCCATACCGGGGAGCTGTTTTTT.